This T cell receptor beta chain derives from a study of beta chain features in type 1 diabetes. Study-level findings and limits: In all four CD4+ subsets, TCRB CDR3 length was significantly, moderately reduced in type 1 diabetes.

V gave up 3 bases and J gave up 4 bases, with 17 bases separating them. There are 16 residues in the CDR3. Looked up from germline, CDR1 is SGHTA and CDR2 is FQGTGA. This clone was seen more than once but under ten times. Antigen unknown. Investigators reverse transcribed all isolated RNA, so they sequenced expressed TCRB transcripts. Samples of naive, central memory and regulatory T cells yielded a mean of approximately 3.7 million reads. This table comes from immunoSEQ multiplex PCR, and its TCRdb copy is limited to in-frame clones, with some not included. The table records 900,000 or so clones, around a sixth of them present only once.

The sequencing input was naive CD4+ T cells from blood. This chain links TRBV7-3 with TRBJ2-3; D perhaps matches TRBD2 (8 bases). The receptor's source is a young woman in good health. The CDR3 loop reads CASSLEAGRGPDTQYF. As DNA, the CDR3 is TGTGCCAGCAGCTTGGAGGCCGGGAGGGGGCCAGATACGCAGTATTTT.